The 19 T cell receptor beta chains presented below share a single source sample, sequenced in a study of blood T cell repertoires in COVID-19. The protocol was immunoSEQ multiplex PCR, while the TCRdb copy is restricted to in-frame clones and leaves out a portion. The sample lists around 200,000 clones, roughly nine tenths occurring once. Specimen: PBMCs or T cells enriched from blood (not recorded which). These receptors were collected from a woman aged 45-65 years in a cohort exposed to, infected with or recovered from COVID-19 (not recorded which).

This clone was recorded once. The chain is built from TRBV7-3 and TRBJ2-3; D unresolved. The CDR3 length is 15 residues. Germline CDR1 is SGHTA and CDR2 is FQGTGA. The ends were cut back, 1 base at V and 5 bases at J, with 13 bases in the middle. In DNA, the CDR3 is TGTGCCAGCAGCTTAAACGAACTCACGGGAGATACGCAGTATTTT. This encodes CASSLNELTGDTQYF.

J is TRBJ2-1 and V is TRBV19; tentative D call: TRBD2 (5 bases). The CDR3 sequence is 14 residues long. CDR1 and CDR2 (germline): LNHDA, SQIVND (reference sequence). V dropped 1 base and J dropped 6 bases, with 10 bases sitting between them. The CDR3 is CASSIAGEVNEQFF. CDR3 nucleotide sequence: TGTGCCAGTAGTATAGCCGGGGAAGTCAATGAGCAGTTCTTC.

In DNA, the CDR3 is TGTGCCAGCAGTGAACAGGGAAGCACAGATACGCAGTATTTT. As protein: CASSEQGSTDTQYF. The chain combines TRBV2 with TRBJ2-3, with a weak D call TRBD1 (5 bases). The germline V gene has CDR1 SNHLY and CDR2 FYNNEI. This CDR3 spans 14 amino acids. Trimming removed 2 bases at V and 0 bases at J, with 6 bases between.

V is TRBV9 and J is TRBJ2-7; D possibly corresponds to TRBD1 (5 bases). The CDR3 runs 15 residues. V shed 3 bases and J shed 3 bases, with 16 bases lying between them. The germline CDR1 and CDR2 sequences are SGDLS and YYNGEE. CDR3 DNA: TGTGCCAGCAGCGCGGACATCAGGGCGAGCTACGAGCAGTACTTC. It yields the protein CASSADIRASYEQYF. Using reference TRBV9 and TRBJ2-7 for the parts outside the CDR3, the full variable domain is DSGVTQTPKHLITATGQRVTLRCSPRSGDLSVYWYQQSLDQGLQFLIQYYNGEERAKGNILERFSAQQFPDLHSELNLSSLELGDSALYFCASSADIRASYEQYFGPGTRLTVT.

V gene TRBV9 combines with J gene TRBJ1-4, with D tentatively TRBD1 (6 bases). V dropped 3 bases and J dropped 7 bases, with 16 bases sitting between them. The CDR3 is 15 residues long. CDR1 SGDLS and CDR2 YYNGEE come from the germline V gene. The chain's CDR3 is CASSASQGGREKLFF. The CDR3, as DNA: TGTGCCAGCAGCGCCTCACAGGGTGGTCGTGAAAAACTGTTTTTT.

The CDR3 is CASSDQPFGQGGGSPLHF. DNA for the CDR3: TGTGCCAGCAGTGATCAACCTTTCGGACAGGGAGGAGGTTCACCCCTCCACTTT. The genes are TRBV6-1 and TRBJ1-6, with 8 bases matching TRBD1. From germline, CDR1 is MNHNS and CDR2 SASEGT. The CDR3 contains 18 residues. Unmatched junction bases numbered 16, after V lost 3 bases and J lost 9 bases.

CDR3 DNA: TGTGCCAGCATTAAGACAGGGTCGACGGGCTACACCTTC. Its protein is CASIKTGSTGYTF. The genes are TRBV6-5 and TRBJ1-2, with 7 bases that match TRBD1. Per the germline V gene, CDR1 is MNHEY and CDR2 is SVGAGI. The CDR3 loop spans 13 amino acids. The J segment lost 8 bases and the V segment lost 7 bases, leaving 10 bases of the junction unmatched.

The chain links TRBV28 to TRBJ2-1; the match to TRBD2 covers 9 bases. V trimming: 2 bases; J trimming: 5 bases; junction bases outside the gene matches: 7. From germline, CDR1 is MDHEN and CDR2 SYDVKM. The CDR3 has 16 residues. CDR3 sequence: CASSLAGLARNNEQFF. In DNA, the CDR3 is TGTGCCAGCAGTTTAGCCGGACTAGCGAGGAACAATGAGCAGTTCTTC.

This clone was seen only once. The chain uses TRBV10-3 and TRBJ2-7; the D gene is possibly TRBD2 (6 bases). Trimming removed 11 bases from V and 3 bases from J, with 17 bases in between. The length of the CDR3 is 13 residues. Per germline, CDR1 ENHRY and CDR2 SYGVKD. The CDR3 sequence is CAGSTARDYEQYF. The DNA of the CDR3 is TGTGCCGGCTCCACTGCGCGGGACTACGAGCAGTACTTC.

In its sample, this clone was seen many times. The V gene is TRBV4-3, the J gene TRBJ1-2; D remains ambiguous. Germline-derived CDR1 and CDR2 are LGHNA and YSLEER. CDR3 length: 14 amino acids. Trimming pared 4 bases from V and 4 bases from J, leaving 13 bases between. Written as DNA, the CDR3 is TGCGCCAGCAGCCCCCTGGGAGTCCGCTATGGCTACACCTTC. Translation gives CASSPLGVRYGYTF.

The chain couples TRBV9 to TRBJ2-3; TRBD2 agrees at 8 bases. The V gene's germline CDR1 is SGDLS and CDR2 YYNGEE. This CDR3 is built from 15 residues. V shed 0 bases, J shed 7 bases, and the junction held 7 bases outside the gene matches. The DNA of the CDR3 is TGTGCCAGCAGCGTAGAGGCTAGCGGGTCGAATACGCAGTATTTT. Translation: CASSVEASGSNTQYF.

This chain connects TRBV5-4 to TRBJ2-2; D call uncertain. The ends were cut back, 4 bases at V and 2 bases at J, with 15 bases in the middle. This CDR3 is 16 amino acids long. Germline V gene lookup returns CDR1 SGHNT and CDR2 YYREEE (reference sequence). The CDR3 sequence: CASSTPLGSNTGELFF. Here the CDR3 DNA reads TGTGCCAGCAGCACCCCCTTGGGCAGCAACACCGGGGAGCTGTTTTTT.

The chain uses TRBV30 and TRBJ2-2; 10 bases are shared with TRBD2. The CDR3 extends over 15 amino acids. With 3 bases clipped from V and 3 bases from J, the junction kept 4 bases outside the gene matches. Germline V lookup: CDR1 GTSNPN, CDR2 SVGIG (reference sequence). The CDR3 DNA follows: TGTGCCTGGAGGAGACTAGCGGGCCACACCGGGGAGCTGTTTTTT. It encodes CAWRRLAGHTGELFF.

The chain couples TRBV7-9 to TRBJ1-2; the D is unclear. Germline V gives CDR1 SEHNR, CDR2 FQNEAQ (reference sequence). V gave up 0 bases and J gave up 0 bases, with 5 bases separating them. The CDR3 length is 14 residues. The CDR3 region has the DNA TGTGCCAGCAGCTTAGCGGAGGCTAACTATGGCTACACCTTC. Protein sequence: CASSLAEANYGYTF.

The genes are TRBV24-1 and TRBJ2-1, with 12 positions matching TRBD2. The CDR3 covers 16 residues. The germline V gene encodes CDR1 KGHDR and CDR2 SFDVKD. Germline trimming cut 4 bases from V and 7 bases from J; bases unmatched to any gene: 7. DNA for the CDR3: TGTGCCACCAGTGAATCGGGACTAGCGGGCGGGAATGAGCAGTTCTTC. It specifies CATSESGLAGGNEQFF.

The J gene is TRBJ2-1, the V gene TRBV7-2; D is ambiguous. CDR3 length: 14 amino acids. Germline V CDR1 and CDR2: SGHTA, FQGNSA. Trimming took 2 bases from V and 5 from J, leaving 10 bases between them. The CDR3 nucleotides read TGTGCCAGCAGCTTATCTGCAGGCAACAATGAGCAGTTCTTC. The encoded protein is CASSLSAGNNEQFF.

The chain is built from TRBV7-9 and TRBJ2-5, with no clear D. This CDR3 comprises 14 residues. V shed 1 base and J shed 0 bases, with 6 bases lying between them. In germline, CDR1 is SEHNR, CDR2 FQNEAQ (reference sequence). For the CDR3, the DNA is TGTGCCAGCAGCTTAGGCGTGTACCAAGAGACCCAGTACTTC. Protein product: CASSLGVYQETQYF.

V gene TRBV20-1 combines with J gene TRBJ2-1; D might be TRBD1 (5 bases). Between the trimmed V and J ends, which lost 3 bases and 4 bases, there was a span of 13 bases. Germline V gene sequence: CDR1 DFQATT, CDR2 SNEGSKA (reference sequence). The CDR3 runs 14 residues. CDR3 nucleotide sequence: TGCAGTGCTAGTGAAAGGGGTCGATACAATGAGCAGTTCTTC. Translated: CSASERGRYNEQFF.

The chain uses TRBV5-1 and TRBJ1-4; 9 nucleotides match TRBD1. Germline V gene data show CDR1 as SGHRS and CDR2 as YFSETQ. V dropped 3 bases and J dropped 8; count of bases not matched to a gene: 8. The CDR3 loop spans 15 amino acids. The CDR3, as DNA: TGCGCCAGCAGCTCAGCCCAGACAGGGGGGGAAAAACTGTTTTTT. It specifies CASSSAQTGGEKLFF.